This T cell receptor (beta chain) was obtained from a study of tumor and adjacent non-tumor tissue in lung cancer. Across the whole study: Patients comprised approximately eleven adenocarcinoma, a couple of squamous cell carcinoma and 1 small cell lung cancer. Study results and caveats: In normal lung, the top 100 clones were significantly more dominant than in tumor.

With 0 bases removed from V and 8 bases from J, the gap between germline ends came to 19 bases. CDR3 length: 16 amino acids. Germline CDR1 GTSNPN, CDR2 SVGIG (reference sequence). TCRbeta libraries were built with three rounds of nested PCR, modified from ARM-PCR. TCRdb processed the multiplex PCR reads anew with MiXCR; each CDR3 protein has one entry. The sample lists 200,000 to 250,000 distinct CDR3 sequences, 71% seen once, with approximately 25% in the top ten. Turning to this clonotype: Its target is not known.

No cell sorting was done before RNA was extracted from the tissue. Source material: lung tumor tissue. The rearrangement links TRBV30 to TRBJ1-4; TRBD1 might be the D (6 bases). The receptor comes from a man in his 60s with non-small cell lung cancer. In DNA form, the CDR3 reads TGTGCCTGGAGTGTAGGGGGTCGGAGTTGGGCCGAAAAACTGTTTTTT. It specifies CAWSVGGRSWAEKLFF.